This TCR beta chain was identified during a study of T cells in localized non-small cell lung cancer (dated by TCRdb to the early 2020s). Broadly, across the study: T cell repertoires of more than 200 early-stage NSCLC patients were analyzed, with tumors being compared against uninvolved tumor-adjacent lungs. The mean age of the NSCLC patients was under 70 years, with 120 to 150 men and about a hundred women. All 230 or so NSCLC patients in the cohort were treatment-naive and had localized lung tumors that were resected.

TCR beta CDR3 regions were sequenced from DNA using the immunoSEQ Assay. The source study handled its data this way. To compute T cell density, TCR beta template counts were normalized to usable DNA, which was estimated by amplifying housekeeping genes. Using the preseqR package, richness was estimated by extrapolating to 120,000 templates for tissue samples and 400,000 templates for PBMC samples. Clonality was taken to be one minus Pielou's evenness. Tissue-enriched TCRs were identified by differential abundance testing using productive amino-acid clonotypes, minimum total count 5 and alpha 0.1. The Jaccard Index and the Morisita Overlap Index were used to measure how much the repertoires overlapped between compartments. GLIPH grouped TCR beta CDR3s together with public tetramer-defined viral CDR3s, and a viral motif had to include at least three viral sequences and also show V-gene enrichment. In its TCRdb copy, this immuneACCESS table keeps in-frame sequences only and misses some clones. Where compared with another copy, unresolved V genes explain less than half of these, and the others have no known cause. V and J calls and clone size are those listed in that table; D and trimming were worked out from the DNA. A total of approximately 29,000 clones appear in this sample, roughly 86% of them only once. The ten largest account for under 7% of the sample.

Concerning this clone: No cognate antigen has been identified for it. No quality values exist for individual bases; no much larger clone is one base distant.

At diagnosis, peripheral blood, uninvolved tumor-adjacent lung and tumor were collected and were preserved as a mix of fresh-frozen and FFPE material. For TCR repertoire profiling, the blood samples were analyzed as peripheral blood mononuclear cells. V is clipped by 4 bases and J by 3 bases, and the sequence between their germline boundaries is 9 bases long. The CDR3 spans 13 residues, from the cysteine through the phenylalanine. Only CDR3 DNA is held: 39 bases, read in frame from base 1. CDR1 and CDR2, looked up from the germline V gene, are KGHSH and LQKENI. The full study reports these points: Of the top 100 tumor clones, a median of roughly 53 were detected in paired uninvolved adjacent lung; under 30 were also among that lung's top 100. Uninvolved tumor-adjacent lung showed the highest T cell clonality, higher than tumor, which suggests more focused antigenic responses in the uninvolved tumor-adjacent lung. Because of the exploratory design, TCR variables were selected using unadjusted p-values without false-discovery rate correction. Longer overall survival was associated with higher T cell density in blood, whereas shorter survival was associated with higher clonality in adjacent lung. Because multi-region sequencing of the tumors was not done, intratumor heterogeneity could not be ruled out.

The chain joins TRBV18 to TRBJ2-5; the D segment could be TRBD2, given 5 matching bases. The TCR originated in a male donor at least 60 years old with stage I lung adenocarcinoma. Sequenced material: peripheral blood, taken before any cancer treatment. The CDR3 corresponds to CASSLQREETQYF. The sequence in DNA is TGTGCCAGCTCACTTCAGAGGGAAGAGACCCAGTACTTC.